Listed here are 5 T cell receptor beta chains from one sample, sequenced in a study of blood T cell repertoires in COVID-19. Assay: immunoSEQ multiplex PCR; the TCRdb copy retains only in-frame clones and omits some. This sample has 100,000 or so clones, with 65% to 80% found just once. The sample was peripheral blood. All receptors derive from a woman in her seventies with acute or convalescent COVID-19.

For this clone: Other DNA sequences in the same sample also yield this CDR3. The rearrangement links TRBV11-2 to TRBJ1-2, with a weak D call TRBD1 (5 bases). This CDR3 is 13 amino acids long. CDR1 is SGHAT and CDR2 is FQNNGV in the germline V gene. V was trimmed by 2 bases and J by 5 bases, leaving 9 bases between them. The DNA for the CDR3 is TGTGCCAGCAGCTTATCCGGGGGATATGGCTACACCTTC. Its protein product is CASSLSGGYGYTF.

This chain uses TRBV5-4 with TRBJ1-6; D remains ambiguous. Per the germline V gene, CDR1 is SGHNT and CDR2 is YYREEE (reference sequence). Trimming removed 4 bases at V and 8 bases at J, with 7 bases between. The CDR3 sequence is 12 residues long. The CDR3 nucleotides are TGTGCCAGCAGCATTCGGGATTCACCCCTCCACTTT. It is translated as CASSIRDSPLHF.

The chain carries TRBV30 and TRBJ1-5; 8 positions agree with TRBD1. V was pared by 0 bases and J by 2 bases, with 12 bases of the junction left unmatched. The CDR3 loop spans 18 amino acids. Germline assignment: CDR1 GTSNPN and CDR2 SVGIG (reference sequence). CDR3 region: CAWSVPATGGVGNQPQHF. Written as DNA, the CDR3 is TGTGCCTGGAGTGTACCCGCCACAGGGGGTGTGGGCAATCAGCCCCAGCATTTT.

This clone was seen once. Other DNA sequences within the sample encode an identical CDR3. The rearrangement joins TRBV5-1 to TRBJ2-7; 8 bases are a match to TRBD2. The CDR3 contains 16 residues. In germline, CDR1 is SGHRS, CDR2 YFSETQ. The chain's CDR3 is CPCLRGGGGRGGEQYF. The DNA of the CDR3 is TGCCCCTGCTTGCGCGGTGGGGGGGGCCGGGGGGGGGAGCAGTACTTC.

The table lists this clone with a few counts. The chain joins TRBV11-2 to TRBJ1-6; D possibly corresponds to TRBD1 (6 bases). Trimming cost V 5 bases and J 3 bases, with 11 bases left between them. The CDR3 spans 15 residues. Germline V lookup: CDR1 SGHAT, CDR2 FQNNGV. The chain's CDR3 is CASSPPGVYNSPLHF. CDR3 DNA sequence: TGTGCCAGCAGCCCACCAGGGGTCTATAATTCACCCCTCCACTTT.